This is a list of T cell receptor beta chains from one sample in a study of CD8+CD57+ T cells in acquired aplastic anemia. Each CDR3 protein gets one entry after TCRdb re-called the reads with MiXCR. This sample has hundreds of thousands of distinct CDR3 sequences, with 25% to 40% found just once. What was sequenced was sorted CD4+, CD8+, or CD8+CD57+ T cells (not recorded which) from PBMCs. These receptors all stem from a human donor with aplastic anemia. Both conserved end residues are part of each CDR3. Fields, in order: clone size, CDR3 length, V gene, J gene, D gene, CDR3 DNA, CDR3 protein. A D gene is named only where the DNA matches it firmly. Where a row states a size, it is once, few, many or the class of an expanded clone; other rows omit it.

-	14	TRBV7-9	TRBJ1-2	-	TGTGCCAGCAGCTCGGACGGCGAAAACTATGGCTACACCTTC	CASSSDGENYGYTF
-	15	TRBV10-3	TRBJ2-7	TRBD1	TGTGCCAGCAGTGCCGGGACAGGGATATCCTACGAGCAGTACTTC	CASSAGTGISYEQYF
-	13	TRBV11-2	TRBJ2-1	-	TGTGCCAGCAGCTTAGATCGCGTAGATGAGCAGTTCTTC	CASSLDRVDEQFF
many	13	TRBV30	TRBJ1-2	TRBD1	TGTGCCTGGAGTACCGGGACAGGGATTGGCTACACCTTC	CAWSTGTGIGYTF
few	16	TRBV5-5	TRBJ1-6	TRBD1	TGTGCCAGCAGCTTAGGACAGGGGCACTATAATTCACCCCTCCACTTT	CASSLGQGHYNSPLHF
many	13	TRBV6-1	TRBJ1-2	-	TGTGCCAGCAGTCGGCAGGGTGACTATGGCTACACCTTC	CASSRQGDYGYTF
-	10	TRBV10-3	TRBJ2-1	-	TGTGCCATCTCCTGCCAGGGGCAGTTCTTC	CAISCQGQFF
many	14	TRBV4-3	TRBJ1-5	-	TGCGCCAGCAGCCAGGGACTGGGAGATCAGCCCCAGCATTTT	CASSQGLGDQPQHF
few	16	TRBV9	TRBJ2-5	TRBD2	TGTGCCAGCAGCGACGGAACTAGCGGGACAGGAGAGACCCAGTACTTC	CASSDGTSGTGETQYF
-	14	TRBV7-9	TRBJ2-7	-	TGTGCCAGCAGTAAGGAGGGGGCCGACTACGAGCAGTACTTC	CASSKEGADYEQYF
few	13	TRBV30	TRBJ1-6	-	TGTGCCTGGAGTGTTGATGGGGATTCACCCCTCCACTTT	CAWSVDGDSPLHF
many	15	TRBV4-2	TRBJ2-1	-	TGTGCCAGCAGCCCAGAATCACCAGGGAACAATGAGCAGTTCTTC	CASSPESPGNNEQFF
many	13	TRBV9	TRBJ2-2	-	TGTGCCAGCATGCGGGGTAGTGACGGGGAGCTGTTTTTT	CASMRGSDGELFF
-	13	TRBV3-1	TRBJ1-2	-	TGTGCCAGCAGCCAGTGGTGGGGCGAGGGCTACACCTTC	CASSQWWGEGYTF
few	14	TRBV7-9	TRBJ1-3	-	TGTGCCAGCAGCTTAGTAGGCGTTGGAAACACCATATATTTT	CASSLVGVGNTIYF
-	14	TRBV12-3/TRBV12-4	TRBJ2-7	-	TGTGCCAGCAGTTTAGGGCAGGGGAACTACGGGCAGTACTTC	CASSLGQGNYGQYF
-	17	TRBV12-3/TRBV12-4	TRBJ1-6	TRBD1	TGTGCCAGCAGTCCCTTCGGGACAGGGGGTCTAGGTTCACCCCTCCACTTT	CASSPFGTGGLGSPLHF
-	14	TRBV2	TRBJ1-2	TRBD1	TGTGCCAGCAGGGCCGGACAGGGGGCTGTTGGCTACACCTTC	CASRAGQGAVGYTF
many	14	TRBV27	TRBJ2-7	TRBD2	TGTGCCAGCAGACCCGGGACTAGCGGGACCGAGCAGTACTTC	CASRPGTSGTEQYF
many	14	TRBV9	TRBJ1-3	-	TGTGCCAGCAGCGCCTCGAGAGGCGGAAACACCATATATTTT	CASSASRGGNTIYF
-	15	TRBV5-1	TRBJ1-2	-	TGCGCCAGCAGCTTCGCTGAAAACCGAGCGGGAGGCTACACCTTC	CASSFAENRAGGYTF
-	13	TRBV19	TRBJ2-4	-	TGTGCCAGTAGTATCGGGAACAAAAACATTCAGTACTTC	CASSIGNKNIQYF
few	13	TRBV2	TRBJ2-3	-	TGTGCCAGCAGCGAGCCGGGACCAGATACGCAGTATTTT	CASSEPGPDTQYF
few	14	TRBV20-1	TRBJ1-1	-	TGCAGTGCTTCCACGTTGGTTTGGGACACTGAAGCTTTCTTT	CSASTLVWDTEAFF
-	11	TRBV2	TRBJ2-2	-	TGTGCCAGCATTGAGGCAGGGGAGCTGTTTTTT	CASIEAGELFF
-	16	TRBV19	TRBJ2-2	TRBD1	TGTGCCAGTAGGTCTCCCGGGACAGGGGTCACCGGGGAGCTGTTTTTT	CASRSPGTGVTGELFF
few	14	TRBV6-1	TRBJ1-2	-	TGTGCCAGCAGTGAAGATCCCACGGGCTATGGCTACACCTTC	CASSEDPTGYGYTF
-	16	TRBV20-1	TRBJ2-3	TRBD2	TGCAGTGCTAGTCCCCGACTAGCGGTTAACACAGATACGCAGTATTTT	CSASPRLAVNTDTQYF
many	16	TRBV19	TRBJ1-5	TRBD1	TGTGCCAGTAGGTTAGCGGGACAGGCCTCCAATCAGCCCCAGCATTTT	CASRLAGQASNQPQHF
few	11	TRBV2	TRBJ2-1	TRBD1	TGTGCCAGGGACAGGGAAGATGAGCAGTTCTTC	CARDREDEQFF
few	14	TRBV7-9	TRBJ1-3	-	TGTGCCAGCAGCCTCTGGGAATCTGGAAACACCATATATTTT	CASSLWESGNTIYF
-	15	TRBV29-1	TRBJ2-1	TRBD1	TGCAGCGGATGGACAGGGGCGAGCTCCTACAATGAGCAGTTCTTC	CSGWTGASSYNEQFF
many	15	TRBV20-1	TRBJ1-5	-	TGCAGTGCTAGAGAGGCAGTCTATAGCAATCAGCCCCAGCATTTT	CSAREAVYSNQPQHF
many	12	TRBV19	TRBJ1-5	-	TGTGCCAGTAGTGTCAGTAATCAGCCCCAGCATTTT	CASSVSNQPQHF
many	14	TRBV10-2	TRBJ2-7	-	TGCGCCAGCAGAACGACAGGCGGGGACTACGAGCAGTACTTC	CASRTTGGDYEQYF
few	17	TRBV7-2	TRBJ2-2	TRBD2	TGTGCCAGCAGCGGGCTAGCGGGGGCTTGGAACACCGGGGAGCTGTTTTTT	CASSGLAGAWNTGELFF
-	15	TRBV20-1	TRBJ2-7	-	TGCAGTGCTAGAGAACATAGCAGTGGGACCTACGAGCAGTACTTC	CSAREHSSGTYEQYF
many	12	TRBV10-3	TRBJ2-2	-	TGTGCCATCAGGAACGGGACTTGGGAGCTGTTTTTT	CAIRNGTWELFF
-	16	TRBV24-1	TRBJ2-3	-	TGTGCCACCAGTGAACCCTCCTTGACAGGCACAGATACGCAGTATTTT	CATSEPSLTGTDTQYF
few	14	TRBV10-3	TRBJ2-7	-	TGTGCCAGCAGTCCCCACCGGGGAAACTACGAGCAGTACTTC	CASSPHRGNYEQYF
few	13	TRBV24-1	TRBJ2-2	TRBD1	TGTGCCACCTTGGACAGGGTACGCGGGGAGCTGTTTTTT	CATLDRVRGELFF
-	15	TRBV20-1	TRBJ1-4	-	TGCAGTGCTAGCGGCCAGACAGTTATTGACGAAAAACTGTTTTTT	CSASGQTVIDEKLFF
-	16	TRBV10-3	TRBJ2-3	TRBD2	TGTGCCAGCAGTTACGGTGCGGGAGCCTCCCTTAGCACGCAGTATTTT	CASSYGAGASLSTQYF
few	16	TRBV15	TRBJ2-2	-	TGTGCCACCAGCAGAGACCGGACAGATTTCACCGGGGAGCTGTTTTTT	CATSRDRTDFTGELFF
many	15	TRBV10-2	TRBJ1-2	-	TGCGCCAGCAGTGAGGCCGGGACACCTAACTATGGCTACACCTTC	CASSEAGTPNYGYTF
few	15	TRBV7-2	TRBJ1-3	-	TGTGCCAGCAGCTTAGCCACGGCCTCTGGAAACACCATATATTTT	CASSLATASGNTIYF
few	15	TRBV5-4	TRBJ2-1	TRBD2	TGTGCCAGCAGCTTGGGGCTAGCGGTTTACAATGAGCAGTTCTTC	CASSLGLAVYNEQFF
few	14	TRBV7-8	TRBJ1-2	TRBD1	TGTGCCAGCTCCCCTCTCGACAGGGTAGATGGCTACACCTTC	CASSPLDRVDGYTF
many	16	TRBV7-2	TRBJ1-6	-	TGTGCCAGCAGCTTACCCCTGAGCTCCTATAATTCACCCCTCCACTTT	CASSLPLSSYNSPLHF
-	14	TRBV7-2	TRBJ1-2	TRBD1	TGTGCCAGCAGCTTAATGGGACAGGGCCATGGCTACACCTTC	CASSLMGQGHGYTF
once	14	TRBV27	TRBJ1-1	-	TGTGCCAGCAGTGAAGCGGGTCAAGGGCGCTCTGCTTTCTTT	CASSEAGQGRSAFF
-	13	TRBV7-3	TRBJ1-2	TRBD1	TGTGCCAGAGATGAGGGGGCCTCCTATGGCTACACCTTC	CARDEGASYGYTF